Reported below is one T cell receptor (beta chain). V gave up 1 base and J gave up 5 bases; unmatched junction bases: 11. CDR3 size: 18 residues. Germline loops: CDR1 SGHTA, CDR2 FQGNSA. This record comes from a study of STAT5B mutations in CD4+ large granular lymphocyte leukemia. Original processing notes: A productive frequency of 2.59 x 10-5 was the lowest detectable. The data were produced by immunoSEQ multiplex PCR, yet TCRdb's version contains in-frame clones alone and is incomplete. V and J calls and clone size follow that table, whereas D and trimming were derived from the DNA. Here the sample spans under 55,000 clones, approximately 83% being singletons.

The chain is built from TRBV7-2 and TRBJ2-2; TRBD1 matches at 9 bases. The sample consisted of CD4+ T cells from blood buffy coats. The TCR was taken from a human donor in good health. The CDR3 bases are TGTGCCAGCAGCTTAGTAGATTCAGGACAGGGGAGAACCGGGGAGCTGTTTTTT. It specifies CASSLVDSGQGRTGELFF.